Below are 14 T cell receptor beta chains sequenced from a single sample in a study of blood T cell repertoires in COVID-19. The method was immunoSEQ multiplex PCR; TCRdb's version includes in-frame clones alone and lacks a portion of them. The profile shows roughly 160,000 clones, more than 75% of them singletons. The sequencing sample was made of peripheral blood. Receptors originate from a man in his forties or fifties who had recovered from COVID-19.

A word on this clone: The junction differs from germline at one of its ends, possibly a read error. The V and J genes are TRBV11-2 and TRBJ2-2; D might be TRBD2 (5 bases). The length of the CDR3 is 14 residues. Germline V gene sequence: CDR1 SGHAT, CDR2 FQNNGV. CDR3 nucleotide sequence: TGTGCCAGCAGTCCGGACGGGAACTCCGGGGAGCTGTTTTTT. Its protein product is CASSPDGNSGELFF.

The chain recombines TRBV3-1 (or the pseudogene TRBV3-2) with TRBJ2-5, with D possibly TRBD1 on 6 matching bases. V lost 3 bases and J lost 4, with 18 bases in between. Germline V lookup: CDR1 LGHDT, CDR2 YNNKEL (reference sequence). The CDR3 runs to 16 residues. CDR3 sequence: CASSQGAMREGETQYF. DNA of the CDR3: TGTGCCAGCAGCCAGGGGGCTATGAGAGAGGGAGAGACCCAGTACTTC.

This CDR3 is CASSVGLAGGSRYF. Here the CDR3 DNA reads TGTGCCAGCAGCGTTGGCCTAGCGGGGGGGAGTCGGTATTTT. This chain links TRBV7-2 with TRBJ2-3, with 12 nucleotides matching TRBD2. Trimming cost V 5 bases and J 14 bases; bases outside gene matches: 11. The CDR3 is 14 residues long. CDR1 is SGHTA, CDR2 FQGNSA, per germline. The variable domain in full, with the rest retrieved from reference TRBV7-2 and TRBJ2-3, is GAGVSQSPSNKVTEKGKDVELRCDPISGHTALYWYRQSLGQGLEFLIYFQGNSAPDKSGLPSDRFSAERTGGSVSTLTIQRTQQEDSAVYLCASSVGLAGGSRYFGPGTRLTVL.

This clone showed up just once. The chain links TRBV7-2 to TRBJ2-2; the match to TRBD2 covers 13 bases. With V trimmed by 1 base and J by 6 bases, 5 bases remained unmatched. This CDR3 contains 17 residues. Per the germline V gene, CDR1 is SGHTA and CDR2 is FQGNSA. The DNA of the CDR3 is TGTGCCAGCAGCTTAGGTGGACTAGCGGGGGCGGCCGGGGAGCTGTTTTTT. Encoded protein: CASSLGGLAGAAGELFF.

The V and J genes are TRBV12-3 or TRBV12-4 and TRBJ2-1; D is perhaps TRBD1 (6 bases). Between the trimmed V and J ends, which lost 3 bases and 9 bases, there was a span of 12 bases. This CDR3 has 13 residues. The CDR3 DNA follows: TGTGCCAGCAGTTTGTCGGTAGGGGGTGAGCAGTTCTTC. The encoded protein is CASSLSVGGEQFF.

The chain links TRBV7-8 to TRBJ2-5; 9 bases are shared with TRBD2. The CDR3 is made up of 16 amino acids. CDR1 is SGHVS, CDR2 FQNEAQ, per germline. V trimming: 6 bases; J trimming: 5 bases; junction bases outside the gene matches: 13. CDR3 sequence: CASRKQGAGGEETQYF. CDR3 nucleotides: TGTGCCAGCAGAAAGCAGGGAGCGGGAGGTGAGGAGACCCAGTACTTC.

With regard to this clone: Other DNA sequences of this sample code for an identical CDR3. The gene calls are TRBV7-2 and TRBJ1-2; D is uncertain. The germline V and J ends were trimmed by 2 bases and 4 bases, with 8 bases remaining between them. The CDR3 runs to 13 residues. Germline V gene lookup returns CDR1 SGHTA and CDR2 FQGNSA. The CDR3 loop reads CASSLPRGYGYTF. The CDR3 DNA reads TGTGCCAGCAGCTTACCTCGGGGCTATGGCTACACCTTC.

The V call is TRBV7-9, the J call TRBJ1-5; D is possibly TRBD1 (6 bases). This CDR3 comprises 15 residues. From germline, CDR1 is SEHNR and CDR2 FQNEAQ (reference sequence). The V gene lost 4 bases and the J gene lost 4 bases, with 14 bases spanning the gap. The CDR3 bases are TGTGCCAGCAGCTCCTGGGGGGGCACGAATCAGCCCCAGCATTTT. This sequence encodes CASSSWGGTNQPQHF.

The chain links TRBV15 to TRBJ2-5; perhaps TRBD1 as D (7 bases). The CDR3 is made up of 14 amino acids. The V and J ends lost 8 bases and 0 bases respectively, with 13 bases between them. The germline V gene encodes CDR1 LNHNV and CDR2 YYDKDF (reference sequence). The CDR3 protein is CATGAGTDQETQYF. CDR3 sequence (DNA): TGTGCCACCGGCGCGGGGACAGACCAAGAGACCCAGTACTTC.

This clone was seen just once. V usage is TRBV24-1 and J usage is TRBJ1-1; tentative D call: TRBD1 (6 bases). Germline CDR1 KGHDR, CDR2 SFDVKD. The CDR3 is 14 residues long. Trimming took 3 bases from V and 2 from J, leaving 9 bases between them. The CDR3 bases are TGTGCCACCAGTGATGCAGGGGTTAACACTGAAGCTTTCTTT. Amino acid sequence: CATSDAGVNTEAFF.

The chain uses TRBV6-5 and TRBJ2-7; maybe TRBD1 (5 bases). The CDR3 is 13 amino acids. Germline assignment: CDR1 MNHEY and CDR2 SVGAGI. V was clipped by 2 bases and J by 0 bases, with 5 bases between them. The CDR3 DNA reads TGTGCCAGCAGTTACGACAGCTCCTACGAGCAGTACTTC. Its protein product is CASSYDSSYEQYF.

The chain employs TRBV7-2 and TRBJ2-7; 11 nucleotides line up with TRBD2. CDR1 is SGHTA and CDR2 is FQGNSA in the germline V gene. V shed 4 bases and J 0 bases; nucleotides not matched to a gene: 11. The CDR3 covers 18 residues. CDR3: CASSSRGLAGELSYEQYF. The CDR3 DNA reads TGTGCCAGCAGCTCCCGCGGACTAGCGGGCGAGCTCTCCTACGAGCAGTACTTC.

This chain links TRBV2 with TRBJ2-7; 12 bases map to TRBD1. Germline V gene data show CDR1 as SNHLY and CDR2 as FYNNEI. The CDR3 runs to 15 residues. The J segment lost 3 bases and the V segment lost 8 bases, leaving 8 bases of the junction unmatched. CDR3 DNA sequence: TGTGCCAGCGGAGGTCGGGACAGGGGGCTCTACGAGCAGTACTTC. This codes for CASGGRDRGLYEQYF. Complete variable domain (other parts from reference TRBV2 and TRBJ2-7): EPEVTQTPSHQVTQMGQEVILRCVPISNHLYFYWYRQILGQKVEFLVSFYNNEISEKSEIFDDQFSVERPDGSNFTLKIRSTKLEDSAMYFCASGGRDRGLYEQYFGPGTRLTVT.

The chain has TRBV7-9 and TRBJ2-2; D may be TRBD2 (7 bases). The ends were cut back, 3 bases at V and 2 bases at J, with 10 bases in the middle. The CDR3 spans 15 residues. The germline V gene encodes CDR1 SEHNR and CDR2 FQNEAQ (reference sequence). Written as DNA, the CDR3 is TGTGCCAGCAGCTTCGGGGGGCACAACACCGGGGAGCTGTTTTTT. It specifies CASSFGGHNTGELFF. The full variable domain, completed using reference TRBV7-9 and TRBJ2-2, is DTGVSQNPRHKITKRGQNVTFRCDPISEHNRLYWYRQTLGQGPEFLTYFQNEAQLEKSRLLSDRFSAERPKGSFSTLEIQRTEQGDSAMYLCASSFGGHNTGELFFGEGSRLTVL.